A selection of T cell receptor beta chains follows, all from one sample in a study of metastatic and nonmetastatic thyroid tumors. TCRdb re-called the PCR reads through MiXCR. In the table there are about 35,000 clones, approximately 19% of which are singletons. The sequenced material came from blood. The receptors come from a female donor with papillary thyroid cancer or a benign thyroid nodule (not recorded which). Some clones in this sample may be carry-over from other donors' samples. The CDR3 runs from the conserved cysteine through the conserved F or W. Each record gives: CDR3 protein, V gene.

CDR3aa: CSAGREQYF
v_gene: TRBV20-1

CDR3aa: CASSQVAGLPSSTDTQYF
v_gene: TRBV4-2

CDR3aa: CASPGTPTPYEQYF
v_gene: TRBV2

CDR3aa: CASSPWTGELFF
v_gene: TRBV18

CDR3aa: CASTRDRANTEAFF
v_gene: TRBV28

CDR3aa: CASSQIKETQYF
v_gene: TRBV12-3/TRBV12-4

CDR3aa: CASSESISVGNQPQHF
v_gene: TRBV6-1

CDR3aa: CAISGTGGTDTQYF
v_gene: TRBV10-3

CDR3aa: CASSWTGGGQPQHF
v_gene: TRBV5-1

CDR3aa: CSAWDRPYNEQFF
v_gene: TRBV20-1

CDR3aa: CASSLVADGDYGYTF
v_gene: TRBV7-2

CDR3aa: CATKLAGGETQYF
v_gene: TRBV10-3

CDR3aa: CASSPLEGPVYGYTF
v_gene: TRBV19

CDR3aa: CTSRYSLAERSYEQYF
v_gene: TRBV28

CDR3aa: CSAIPGIMNTEAFF
v_gene: TRBV20-1

CDR3aa: CASRQGQGLNTDTQYF
v_gene: TRBV27

CDR3aa: CASSPDESLYEQYF
v_gene: TRBV5-1

CDR3aa: CASTDGQGDEQYF
v_gene: TRBV6-1

CDR3aa: CASSVDGSLGGTEAFF
v_gene: TRBV9

CDR3aa: CASSGTSASSYNEQFF
v_gene: TRBV6-4

CDR3aa: CDSSTEPGEFRLAGYEQYF
v_gene: TRBV4-2

CDR3aa: CASSPGTGGTRNTEAFF
v_gene: TRBV27

CDR3aa: CASGDRGWNYCYTF
v_gene: TRBV28

CDR3aa: CSAAGTRRGSVQFF
v_gene: TRBV20-1